The 10 T cell receptor beta chains below all came from one sample that was sequenced in a study of early T cells in non-severe SARS-CoV-2 infection. TCRdb itself ran the 5' RACE reads through MiXCR, one entry per CDR3 protein. This repertoire shows about 64,000 distinct CDR3 sequences, approximately 8.8% found once; its top ten account for about an eighth. Sequenced material: whole blood, taken at baseline. The source is an adult who was a healthcare worker with PCR-confirmed SARS-CoV-2 infection or an uninfected control (not recorded which).

This clonotype was found many times. V usage is TRBV20-1 and J usage is TRBJ1-5; D ambiguous. Germline lookup yields CDR1 DFQATT and CDR2 SNEGSKA (reference sequence). V was cut by 3 bases and J by 4 bases, with 10 bases left in between. This CDR3 is built from 13 residues. CDR3 amino acids: CSASWHGNQPQHF. In DNA, the CDR3 is TGCAGTGCTAGCTGGCACGGGAATCAGCCCCAGCATTTT.

In the case of this clonotype: Its ends do not fully match the called genes, so a read error is possible. V gene TRBV20-1 combines with J gene TRBJ2-2; TRBD2 is a possible D gene (7 bases). CDR1 is DFQATT, CDR2 SNEGSKA, per germline (reference sequence). The CDR3 runs 14 residues. In nucleotides, the CDR3 is TGCAGTGCTAGGCAGTGGGGGGGCACCGGGGAGCCGTTTTTT. Translation gives CSARQWGGTGEPFF.

The sample holds a few counts of this clonotype. The chain links TRBV7-2 to TRBJ1-2, with 9 bases fitting TRBD1. Trimming cost V 5 bases and J 4 bases; bases outside gene matches: 8. CDR3 length: 15 amino acids. Germline CDR1 SGHTA, CDR2 FQGNSA. CDR3 loop: CASSPGQGSLYGYTF. CDR3 coding DNA: TGTGCCAGCAGCCCCGGACAGGGGTCACTCTATGGCTACACCTTC.

This clonotype was seen more than once but under ten times. V gene TRBV18 combines with J gene TRBJ2-3; D gene unclear. From germline, CDR1 is KGHSH and CDR2 LQKENI. This CDR3 is 13 amino acids long. V was cut by 2 bases and J by 4 bases, with 7 bases left in between. The CDR3 region has the DNA TGTGCCAGCTCACCAGGATACCCAGATACGCAGTATTTT. This gives the protein CASSPGYPDTQYF.

This chain links TRBV27 with TRBJ1-1; 7 nucleotides match TRBD1. The germline gives CDR1 MNHEY, CDR2 SMNVEV (reference sequence). With 5 bases clipped from V and 8 bases from J, the junction kept 8 bases outside the gene matches. CDR3 size: 13 residues. The CDR3 DNA follows: TGTGCCAGCAGTCGCCCAGGGGGGAAAGAAGCTTTCTTT. Its protein product is CASSRPGGKEAFF.

This clonotype has more than one count but fewer than ten. The gene calls are TRBV15 and TRBJ2-2, with D perhaps TRBD1 (5 bases). CDR3 length equals 13 residues. The V end was cut by 10 bases, the J end by 4 bases, with 13 bases between. Germline values: CDR1 LNHNV, CDR2 YYDKDF (reference sequence). CDR3 DNA: TGTGCCAGCAAACTTACAGGCACCGGGGAGCTGTTTTTT. It is translated as CASKLTGTGELFF.

At least ten counts were recorded for this clonotype. This chain connects TRBV30 to TRBJ1-2; tentatively, D is TRBD1 (6 bases). The CDR3 consists of 13 residues. Germline V CDR1 and CDR2: GTSNPN, SVGIG (reference sequence). Trimming took 7 bases from V and 7 from J, leaving 19 bases between them. CDR3 in amino acids: CASNREKFVGYTF. CDR3 nucleotide sequence: TGTGCCTCGAACAGGGAAAAGTTTGTTGGCTACACCTTC.

This clonotype came up many times. V gene TRBV29-1 combines with J gene TRBJ2-1; 14 bases map to TRBD2. With V trimmed by 8 bases and J by 9 bases, 6 bases remained unmatched. The germline V gene encodes CDR1 SQVTM and CDR2 ANQGSEA. CDR3 length: 13 amino acids. This CDR3 reads CSPQGLAGAEQFF. CDR3 DNA sequence: TGCAGCCCACAGGGACTAGCGGGAGCTGAGCAGTTCTTC.

This clonotype was recorded many times. V gene TRBV4-2 combines with J gene TRBJ1-5; TRBD1 is a possible D gene (5 bases). This CDR3 spans 16 amino acids. The V gene lost 3 bases and the J gene lost 2 bases, with 14 bases spanning the gap. From germline, CDR1 is LGHNA and CDR2 YNFKEQ. DNA for the CDR3: TGTGCCAGCAGCCAGAATTCAGGGTCCGGCAATCAGCCCCAGCATTTT. Encoded protein: CASSQNSGSGNQPQHF.

At least ten counts were recorded for this clonotype. The chain employs TRBV2 and TRBJ2-1, with D unclear. Germline CDR1 SNHLY, CDR2 FYNNEI. The CDR3 is 10 residues long. V lost 3 bases and J 6 bases, leaving 0 bases between the germline ends. CDR3 DNA sequence: TGTGCCAGCAGTGACAATGAGCAGTTCTTC. It codes for CASSDNEQFF.